The clone carrying this T cell receptor (beta chain) has more than one count but fewer than ten. Its specificity is unknown. Researchers attached unique molecular identifiers to individual cDNA molecules. TCRdb used MiXCR to reprocess the 5' RACE reads, holding one entry per CDR3 protein. This sample has about 100,000 distinct CDR3 sequences, with about 13% found just once. The entry originates in a study of early T cells in non-severe SARS-CoV-2 infection. The study, taken as a whole, reports: Lookups in VDJdb leaned toward anti-spike CD8 responses and missed private and CD4 specificities.

The V and J ends lost 5 bases and 0 bases respectively, with 18 bases between them. Germline V gene data show CDR1 as KGHDR and CDR2 as SFDVKD. The CDR3 totals 17 residues. The genes are TRBV24-1 and TRBJ2-5; D is uncertain. Sequencing was carried out using whole blood. The receptor's source is an adult who was a healthcare worker with PCR-confirmed SARS-CoV-2 infection or an uninfected control (not recorded which). Here the CDR3 reads CATSGSLAGGDQETQYF. The CDR3 DNA is TGTGCCACCAGTGGTTCCCTTGCCGGTGGAGACCAAGAGACCCAGTACTTC.